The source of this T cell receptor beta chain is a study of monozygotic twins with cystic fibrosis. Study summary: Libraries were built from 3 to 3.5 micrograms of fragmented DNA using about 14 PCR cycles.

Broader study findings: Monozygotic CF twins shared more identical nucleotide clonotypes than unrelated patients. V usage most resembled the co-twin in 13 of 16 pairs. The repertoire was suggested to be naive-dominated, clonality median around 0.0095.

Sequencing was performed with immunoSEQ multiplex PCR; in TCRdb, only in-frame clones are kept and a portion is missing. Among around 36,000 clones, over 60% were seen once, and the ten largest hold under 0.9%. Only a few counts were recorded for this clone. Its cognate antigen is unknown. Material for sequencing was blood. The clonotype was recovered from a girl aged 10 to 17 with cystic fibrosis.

The CDR3 here is CASTVGSSNTEAFF. CDR3 bases: TGTGCCAGCACCGTCGGCAGCTCGAACACTGAAGCTTTCTTT. This sequence joins TRBV9 and TRBJ1-1, with no clear D. The CDR3 extends over 14 amino acids. V gave up 6 bases and J gave up 1 base, with 13 bases separating them. CDR1 SGDLS and CDR2 YYNGEE come from the germline V gene. Variable domain in full (rest from reference TRBV9 and TRBJ1-1): DSGVTQTPKHLITATGQRVTLRCSPRSGDLSVYWYQQSLDQGLQFLIQYYNGEERAKGNILERFSAQQFPDLHSELNLSSLELGDSALYFCASTVGSSNTEAFFGQGTRLTVV.